The TCR beta chain under discussion was sequenced for a study of OX40 agonist ivuxolimab in advanced cancers. Study-level information: Every 2 weeks, patients received ivuxolimab intravenously, dosed at 0.01 to 10 mg/kg. Cancers in dose escalation were hepatocellular, melanoma, renal cell and head and neck. Study conclusions and caveats: The study found among the lowest clonal expansion in partial responders at 0.1-3.0 mg/kg.

As regards this clone: Its matching antigen is unknown.

V lost 1 base and J lost 8; bases outside the gene matches: 8. Looked up from germline, CDR1 is LGHNA and CDR2 is YSLEER. This CDR3 region has 16 residues. Here immunoSEQ multiplex PCR was the method, and the copy in TCRdb shows in-frame clones only, minus some. Of approximately 44,000 clones listed, around 84% are singletons. The sample was CD4+ or CD8+ T cells sorted from blood, taken in a trial of the OX40 agonist ivuxolimab. The V gene is TRBV4-3, the J gene TRBJ2-1, with 10 bases identical to TRBD2. This receptor was obtained from an adult with an advanced solid tumor such as melanoma, head and neck, liver or kidney cancer. This chain's CDR3 is CASSQAFSGGVHEQFF. CDR3 nucleotides: TGCGCCAGCAGCCAAGCATTCAGCGGGGGGGTACATGAGCAGTTCTTC.